This T cell receptor (beta chain) is from a study of T cell responses to AZD1222 COVID-19 vaccine. Study-level points and caveats: Donors in the cohort were predominantly white British and more often female, and clonal diversity was possibly underestimated. Within unmutated variant regions lay the reported targets of nearly half of spike-specific TCRs.

V lost 6 bases and J 5 bases, leaving 13 bases between the germline ends. Germline lookup yields CDR1 MNHNY and CDR2 SVGAGI (reference sequence). This CDR3 spans 13 amino acids. Using immunoSEQ multiplex PCR, the repertoire was profiled, and TCRdb retains in-frame clones only, with some absent. The sample has about 180,000 clones, roughly nine tenths seen once; the top ten hold about 6.9%. Points on this clone: No antigen is known for it.

The receptor was isolated from an adult in good health. J is TRBJ2-5 and V is TRBV6-6; D gene ambiguous. The source was peripheral blood, collected on day 0 of AZD1222 vaccination. Here the CDR3 reads CASRPAGSETQYF. Here the CDR3 DNA reads TGTGCCAGCAGGCCAGCAGGCTCGGAGACCCAGTACTTC.